This entry lists 14 T cell receptor beta chains sequenced from one sample in a study of T cell repertoires in cytomegalovirus infection. MiXCR, run by TCRdb on the reads, gives a single entry per CDR3 protein. The sample holds around 740,000 distinct CDR3 sequences, approximately 34% seen once. Sequenced material: PBMCs. The receptors stem from a human donor in good health (CMV status not recorded). Some clones in this sample may be carry-over from other donors' samples.

The chain uses TRBV7-8 and TRBJ1-3; no clear D. Germline loops: CDR1 SGHVS, CDR2 FQNEAQ. V lost 5 bases and J lost 1, with 3 bases in between. The CDR3 is 12 amino acids. Written as DNA, the CDR3 is TGTGCCAGCAGCCAATCTGGAAACACCATATATTTT. Its translation: CASSQSGNTIYF. Together with reference TRBV7-8 and TRBJ1-3, the CDR3 gives the full variable domain: GAGVSQSPRYKVAKRGQDVALRCDPISGHVSLFWYQQALGQGPEFLTYFQNEAQLDKSGLPSDRFFAERPEGSVSTLKIQRTQQEDSAVYLCASSQSGNTIYFGEGSWLTVV.

There are many counts of this clonotype. V usage is TRBV27 and J usage is TRBJ1-3, with unresolved D. Germline V gene data show CDR1 as MNHEY and CDR2 as SMNVEV (reference sequence). V shed 6 bases and J shed 0 bases, with 12 bases lying between them. The CDR3 spans 15 residues. DNA of the CDR3: TGTGCCAGCAGCTTAGGTAGAAGCTCTGGAAACACCATATATTTT. Protein sequence: CASSLGRSSGNTIYF.

This clonotype was counted many times. This chain connects TRBV7-2 to TRBJ2-5, with no clear D. This CDR3 region has 13 residues. The V end was cut by 5 bases, the J end by 5 bases, with 12 bases between. Germline CDR1 SGHTA, CDR2 FQGNSA. CDR3 DNA: TGTGCCAGCAGCCCGGACGAATCGGAGACCCAGTACTTC. Protein: CASSPDESETQYF.

In this sample, this clonotype turned up a few times. CDR3 residues: CASRPGQRVRAEQYF. The CDR3 DNA sequence: TGTGCCAGCAGGCCCGGCCAAAGAGTGAGGGCCGAGCAGTACTTC. The genes are TRBV2 and TRBJ2-7; D is possibly TRBD2 (5 bases). Germline loops: CDR1 SNHLY, CDR2 FYNNEI. The CDR3 has 15 residues. V was clipped by 6 bases and J by 6 bases, with 21 bases between them. Full variable domain (outside the CDR3, taken from reference TRBV2 and TRBJ2-7): EPEVTQTPSHQVTQMGQEVILRCVPISNHLYFYWYRQILGQKVEFLVSFYNNEISEKSEIFDDQFSVERPDGSNFTLKIRSTKLEDSAMYFCASRPGQRVRAEQYFGPGTRLTVT.

The CDR3 nucleotides read TGTGCCAGCAGTATCGGGACTTACACTGAAGCTTTCTTT. Encoded protein: CASSIGTYTEAFF. This chain joins TRBV12-3 or TRBV12-4 and TRBJ1-1, with D tentatively TRBD1 (5 bases). V was shortened by 5 bases and J by 3 bases, with 10 bases between the two germline ends. This CDR3 has 13 amino acids.

V gene TRBV2 combines with J gene TRBJ1-5; D remains unclear. The CDR3 covers 14 residues. Trimming stripped 4 bases from V and 3 bases from J, with 10 bases between. CDR1 is SNHLY and CDR2 is FYNNEI in the germline V gene. The CDR3 sequence: CASSVASHNQPQHF. The CDR3 DNA sequence: TGTGCCAGCAGTGTCGCCAGCCACAATCAGCCCCAGCATTTT.

This rearrangement joins TRBV19 to TRBJ1-1; 9 nucleotides agree with TRBD1. V lost 5 bases and J lost 3; bases outside the gene matches: 4. From germline, CDR1 is LNHDA and CDR2 SQIVND (reference sequence). This CDR3 is built from 14 residues. CDR3 in DNA: TGTGCCAGTAGTGGACAGGGGAGGGACACTGAAGCTTTCTTT. Translating gives CASSGQGRDTEAFF.

This clonotype was detected only a few times. The rearrangement links TRBV7-8 to TRBJ2-4; 10 bases fit TRBD1. The CDR3 sequence is 14 residues long. Germline trimming cut 1 base from V and 6 bases from J; bases unmatched to any gene: 0. From germline, CDR1 is SGHVS and CDR2 FQNEAQ. CDR3 sequence: CASSLGQGANIQYF. The CDR3 bases are TGTGCCAGCAGCTTAGGACAGGGGGCAAACATTCAGTACTTC.

The rearrangement uses TRBV7-4 and TRBJ2-1; perhaps D is TRBD1 or TRBD2 (5 bases each). Germline V lookup: CDR1 SGHVT, CDR2 SQSDAQ. The ends were cut back, 4 bases at V and 8 bases at J, with 9 bases in the middle. This CDR3 contains 12 residues. In nucleotides, the CDR3 is TGTGCCAGCAGCTGGGGGTCGGATGAGCAGTTCTTC. It translates to CASSWGSDEQFF.

This clonotype has more than one count but fewer than ten. The chain joins TRBV7-2 to TRBJ2-6; D might be TRBD2 (5 bases). CDR1 and CDR2 from the germline V gene are SGHTA and FQGNSA. This CDR3 is 18 amino acids long. V was clipped by 1 base and J by 1 base, with 14 bases between them. CDR3 in amino acids: CASSLVLRGSSGANVLTF. CDR3 in DNA: TGTGCCAGCAGCTTAGTCCTACGAGGGTCGTCTGGGGCCAACGTCCTGACTTTC. Together with reference TRBV7-2 and TRBJ2-6, the CDR3 gives the full variable domain: GAGVSQSPSNKVTEKGKDVELRCDPISGHTALYWYRQSLGQGLEFLIYFQGNSAPDKSGLPSDRFSAERTGGSVSTLTIQRTQQEDSAVYLCASSLVLRGSSGANVLTFGAGSRLTVL.

This clonotype was seen more than once but under ten times. The gene calls are TRBV12-3 or TRBV12-4 and TRBJ1-2; D may be TRBD1 (5 bases). The CDR3 length is 17 residues. The ends were cut back, 2 bases at V and 6 bases at J, with 22 bases in the middle. The CDR3 DNA sequence: TGTGCCAGCAGTTTAAGCCTTGGGACGGCTAAAGTAGATGGCTACACCTTC. This gives the protein CASSLSLGTAKVDGYTF.

The gene calls are TRBV7-9 and TRBJ2-3; weak D call: TRBD1 (5 bases). V dropped 5 bases and J dropped 2 bases, with 17 bases sitting between them. The germline gives CDR1 SEHNR, CDR2 FQNEAQ (reference sequence). The CDR3 runs 16 residues. CDR3 loop: CASSNRMTEFTDTQYF. The CDR3 DNA reads TGTGCCAGCAGCAATCGGATGACAGAGTTCACAGATACGCAGTATTTT. The variable domain in full, with the rest retrieved from reference TRBV7-9 and TRBJ2-3, is DTGVSQNPRHKITKRGQNVTFRCDPISEHNRLYWYRQTLGQGPEFLTYFQNEAQLEKSRLLSDRFSAERPKGSFSTLEIQRTEQGDSAMYLCASSNRMTEFTDTQYFGPGTRLTVL.

This clonotype came up a few times. The V call is TRBV12-3 or TRBV12-4, the J call TRBJ1-2; the D gene is possibly TRBD1 (5 bases). The CDR3 runs to 13 residues. Trimming removed 5 bases at V and 3 bases at J, with 10 bases between. For the CDR3, the DNA is TGTGCCAGCAGTACCGGGACCTACTATGGCTACACCTTC. Its translation is CASSTGTYYGYTF.

V gene TRBV28 combines with J gene TRBJ1-2; D unresolved. The germline V gene has CDR1 MDHEN and CDR2 SYDVKM. There are 11 residues in the CDR3. Trimming pared 6 bases from V and 1 base from J, leaving 3 bases between. The CDR3 DNA sequence: TGTGCCAGCAGCGGTAACTATGGCTACACCTTC. Translation: CASSGNYGYTF.